This T cell receptor beta chain emerged from a study of cytomegalovirus exposure and HLA in healthy donors. In the study overall: When 300 to 500 donors were genotyped, roughly 78% of them were found to fall in the Caucasian-associated ancestry cluster. Findings and caveats of the study: Follow-up analysis later connected one missense variant in DCLRE1C with trimming of TCR beta V- and J-genes.

With regard to this clone: The antigen remains undetermined.

The PCR was carried out with 60 Vbeta primers and 13 Jbeta primers. TCRdb's copy holds only in-frame clones and misses some; the assay was immunoSEQ multiplex PCR. The sample lists over 150,000 clones, 73% seen once, with 5.4% in the top ten. The sequencing sample was made of PBMCs. The receptor comes from a woman between 18 and 29 years old in good health and CMV-seropositive.

The CDR3: CASSNQGQGTYEQYF. The CDR3 DNA is TGTGCCAGTAGTAACCAGGGACAGGGGACCTACGAGCAGTACTTC. The chain joins TRBV19 to TRBJ2-7; 10 bases map to TRBD1. This CDR3 contains 15 residues. Trimming cost V 4 bases and J 2 bases; bases outside gene matches: 5. The V gene's germline CDR1 is LNHDA and CDR2 SQIVND (reference sequence).